A single sample gave rise to the 3 T cell receptor beta chains below, sequenced in a study of shared clonotypes between healthy human individuals. Profiled with immunoSEQ multiplex PCR; TCRdb holds only in-frame clones, not every one. Of about 1 million clones listed, 78% were seen once; the top ten hold under 0.65%. Sequencing was carried out using memory CD4+ T cells from PBMCs. Subset: CD45RA-negative fraction. The receptors come from a man aged 18 to 35 in good health. Some clones in this sample may be carry-over from other donors' samples.

The J gene is TRBJ2-5, the V gene TRBV28; D is perhaps TRBD2 (5 bases). The CDR3 contains 15 residues. CDR1 and CDR2 from the germline V gene are MDHEN and SYDVKM. V was shortened by 6 bases and J by 0 bases, with 14 bases between the two germline ends. The CDR3 protein is CASRLYTGDQETQYF. The CDR3 DNA sequence: TGTGCCAGCAGACTTTATACCGGGGACCAAGAGACCCAGTACTTC.

The genes are TRBV28 and TRBJ1-5; D remains ambiguous. Germline V gene data show CDR1 as MDHEN and CDR2 as SYDVKM. The length of the CDR3 is 14 residues. V shed 8 bases and J shed 5 bases, with 16 bases lying between them. DNA for the CDR3: TGTGCCAGCGTGCACGGCGAGGTTGATCAGCCCCAGCATTTT. Its translation: CASVHGEVDQPQHF.

The rearrangement links TRBV9 to TRBJ2-7, with a weak D call TRBD1 (6 bases). V was shortened by 0 bases and J by 3 bases, with 13 bases between the two germline ends. The germline gives CDR1 SGDLS, CDR2 YYNGEE. The CDR3 consists of 15 residues. DNA of the CDR3: TGTGCCAGCAGCGTAGGAAGGGGGATTGGCTACGAGCAGTACTTC. This sequence encodes CASSVGRGIGYEQYF.